This TCR beta chain was retrieved from a study of CD8+ T cells in alopecia areata. Study-wide results and limits: Amid tofacitinib therapy, many expanded lesional clones stayed present in scalp and blood. Patients showed less clear TCR sequence sharing than mice, possibly partly because of HLA diversity.

Remarks on this clone: Its antigen is currently unknown.

Treatment described: oral pan-JAK inhibitor, 5-10 mg twice daily. Following extraction, RNA underwent reverse transcription to cDNA, which served as the sequencing template. The protocol was immunoSEQ multiplex PCR, while the TCRdb copy is restricted to in-frame clones and leaves out a portion. Of under 200,000 clones listed, around three fifths are singletons. Germline-derived CDR1 and CDR2 are MNHEY and SVGAGI. The CDR3 is 12 residues long. The V end lost 4 bases, the J end lost 10 bases, and 8 bases lay between the germline ends. The TCR was taken from a human donor with alopecia areata. J is TRBJ1-6 and V is TRBV6-5, with D tentatively TRBD1 (5 bases). The material was CD4+ T cells sorted from blood, obtained at week 24, from a patient treated with tofacitinib. This CDR3 reads CASSSRGSPLHF. For the CDR3, the DNA is TGTGCCAGCAGTTCGAGGGGATCACCCCTCCACTTT.